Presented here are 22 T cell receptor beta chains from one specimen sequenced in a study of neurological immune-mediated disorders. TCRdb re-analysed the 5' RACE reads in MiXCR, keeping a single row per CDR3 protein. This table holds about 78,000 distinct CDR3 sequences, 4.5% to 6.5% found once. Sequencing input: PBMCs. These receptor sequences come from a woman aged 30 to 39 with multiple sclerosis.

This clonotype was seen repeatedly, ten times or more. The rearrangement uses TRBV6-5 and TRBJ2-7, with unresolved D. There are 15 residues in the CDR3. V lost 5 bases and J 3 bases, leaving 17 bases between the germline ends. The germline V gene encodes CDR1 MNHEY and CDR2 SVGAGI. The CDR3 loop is CASSPTEGIGYEQYF. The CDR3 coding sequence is TGTGCCAGCAGTCCGACGGAAGGGATCGGCTACGAGCAGTACTTC.

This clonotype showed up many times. CDR3 sequence reads: CATSGWGTETQYF. The CDR3, as DNA: TGTGCCACCAGTGGTTGGGGGACGGAGACCCAGTACTTC. This chain joins TRBV24-1 and TRBJ2-5; D may match TRBD1 or TRBD2 (5 bases each). Germline loops: CDR1 KGHDR, CDR2 SFDVKD. V lost 5 bases to trimming and J lost 5 bases, with 11 bases between them. The CDR3 consists of 13 residues.

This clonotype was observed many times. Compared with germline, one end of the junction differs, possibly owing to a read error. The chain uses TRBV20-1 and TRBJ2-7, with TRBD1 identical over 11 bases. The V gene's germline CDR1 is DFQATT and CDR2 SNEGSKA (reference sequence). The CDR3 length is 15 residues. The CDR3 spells CIARDPGQGGYEQYF. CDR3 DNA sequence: TGCATTGCTAGAGACCCGGGACAGGGGGGATACGAGCAGTACTTC.

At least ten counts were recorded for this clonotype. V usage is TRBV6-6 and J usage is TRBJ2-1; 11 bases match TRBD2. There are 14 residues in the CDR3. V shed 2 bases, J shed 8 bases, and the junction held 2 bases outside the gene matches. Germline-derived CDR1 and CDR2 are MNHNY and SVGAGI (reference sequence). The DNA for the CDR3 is TGTGCCAGCAGTTACCTAGCGGGAGGATATGAGCAGTTCTTC. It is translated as CASSYLAGGYEQFF.

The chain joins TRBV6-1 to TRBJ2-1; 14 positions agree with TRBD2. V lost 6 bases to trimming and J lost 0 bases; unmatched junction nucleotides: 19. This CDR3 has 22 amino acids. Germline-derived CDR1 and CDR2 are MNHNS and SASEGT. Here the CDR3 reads CASSSRRPGLAGVTSSYNEQFF. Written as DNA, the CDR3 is TGTGCCAGCAGCTCCAGACGTCCGGGACTAGCGGGGGTCACGAGCTCCTACAATGAGCAGTTCTTC.

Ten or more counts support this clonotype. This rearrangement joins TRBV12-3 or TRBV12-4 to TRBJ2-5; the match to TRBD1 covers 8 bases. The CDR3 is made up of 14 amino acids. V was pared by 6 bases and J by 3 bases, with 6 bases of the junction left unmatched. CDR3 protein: CASSRDRSKETQYF. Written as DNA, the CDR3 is TGTGCCAGCAGCCGGGACAGGTCGAAAGAGACCCAGTACTTC.

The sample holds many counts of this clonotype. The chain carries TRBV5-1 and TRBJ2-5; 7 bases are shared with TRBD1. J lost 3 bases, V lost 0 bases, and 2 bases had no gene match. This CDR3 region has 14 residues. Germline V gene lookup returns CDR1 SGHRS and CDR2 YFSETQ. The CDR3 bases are TGCGCCAGCAGCTTGGGACAGGGCAAAGAGACCCAGTACTTC. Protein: CASSLGQGKETQYF.

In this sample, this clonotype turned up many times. CDR3 bases: TGCGCCAGCAGCCCCGGACTGGGAAAGACCCAGTACTTC. Encoded protein: CASSPGLGKTQYF. The chain recombines TRBV5-1 with TRBJ2-5; D might be TRBD2 (5 bases). Trimming left V 4 bases short and J 6 bases short, with 13 bases between. The CDR3 is 13 amino acids. Looked up from germline, CDR1 is SGHRS and CDR2 is YFSETQ.

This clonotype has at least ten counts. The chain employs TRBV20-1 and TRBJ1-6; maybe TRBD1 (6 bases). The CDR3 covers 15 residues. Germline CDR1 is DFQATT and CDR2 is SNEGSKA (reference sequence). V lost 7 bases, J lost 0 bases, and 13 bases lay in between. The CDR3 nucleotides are TGCAGTGTCATAGACAGGAGCTCCTATAATTCACCCCTCCACTTT. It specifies CSVIDRSSYNSPLHF.

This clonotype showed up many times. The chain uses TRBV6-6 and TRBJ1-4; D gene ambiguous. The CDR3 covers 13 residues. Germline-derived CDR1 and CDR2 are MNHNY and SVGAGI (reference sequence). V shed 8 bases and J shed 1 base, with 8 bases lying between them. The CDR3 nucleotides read TGTGCCAGCGTGGCCCAAACTAATGAAAAACTGTTTTTT. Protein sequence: CASVAQTNEKLFF.

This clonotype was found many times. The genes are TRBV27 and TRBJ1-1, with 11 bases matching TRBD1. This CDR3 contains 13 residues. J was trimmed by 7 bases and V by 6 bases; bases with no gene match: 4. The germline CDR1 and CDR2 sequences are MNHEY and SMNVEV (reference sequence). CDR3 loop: CASSPGQGVEAFF. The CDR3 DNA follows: TGTGCCAGCAGCCCGGGACAGGGGGTTGAAGCTTTCTTT.

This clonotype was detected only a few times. CDR3 residues: CASSFFLAGPDEQFF. Here the CDR3 DNA reads TGCGCCAGCAGCTTCTTCCTAGCGGGGCCCGATGAGCAGTTCTTC. The chain employs TRBV5-1 and TRBJ2-1, with 9 bases fitting TRBD2. V lost 2 bases and J lost 8; bases outside the gene matches: 8. Germline values: CDR1 SGHRS, CDR2 YFSETQ. This CDR3 is 15 amino acids long.

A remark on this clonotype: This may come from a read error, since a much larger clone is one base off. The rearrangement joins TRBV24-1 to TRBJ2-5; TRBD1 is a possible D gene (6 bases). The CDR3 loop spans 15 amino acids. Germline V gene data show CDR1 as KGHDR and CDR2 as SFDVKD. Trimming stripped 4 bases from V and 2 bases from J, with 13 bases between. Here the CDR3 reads CATSDTDSVQETQYF. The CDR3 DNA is TGTGCCACCAGTGACACGGACAGCGTGCAAGAGACCCAGTACTTC.

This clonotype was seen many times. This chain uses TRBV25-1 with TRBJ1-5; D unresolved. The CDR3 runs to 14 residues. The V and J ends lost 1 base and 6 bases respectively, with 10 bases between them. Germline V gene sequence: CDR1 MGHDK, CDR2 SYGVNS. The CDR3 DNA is TGTGCCAGCAGTGAATCTGGGTCCCGTCAGCCCCAGCATTTT. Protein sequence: CASSESGSRQPQHF.

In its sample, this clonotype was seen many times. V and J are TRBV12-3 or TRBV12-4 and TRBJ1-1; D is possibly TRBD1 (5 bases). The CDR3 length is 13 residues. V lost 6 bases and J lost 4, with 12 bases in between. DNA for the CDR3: TGTGCCAGCAGCCCTGTTGGGGGCACTGAAGCTTTCTTT. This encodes CASSPVGGTEAFF.

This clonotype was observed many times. CDR3 region: CASSRRTGTGDYNEQFF. The CDR3 region has the DNA TGTGCCAGCAGTAGAAGAACCGGGACAGGGGATTACAATGAGCAGTTCTTC. The chain has TRBV5-6 and TRBJ2-1; 10 positions match TRBD1. V lost 5 bases to trimming and J lost 4 bases; unmatched junction nucleotides: 12. Germline lookup yields CDR1 SGHDT and CDR2 YYEEEE. The CDR3 is 17 residues long. The full variable domain, with the rest looked up from reference TRBV5-6 and TRBJ2-1, is DAGVTQSPTHLIKTRGQQVTLRCSPKSGHDTVSWYQQALGQGPQFIFQYYEEEERQRGNFPDRFSGHQFPNYSSELNVNALLLGDSALYLCASSRRTGTGDYNEQFFGPGTRLTVL.

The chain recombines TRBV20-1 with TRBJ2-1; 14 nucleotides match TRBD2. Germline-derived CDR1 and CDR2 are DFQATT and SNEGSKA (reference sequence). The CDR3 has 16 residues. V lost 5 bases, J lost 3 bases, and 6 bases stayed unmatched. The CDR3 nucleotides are TGCAGTGCTCGGACTAGCGGGAGGTCCATCTACAATGAGCAGTTCTTC. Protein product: CSARTSGRSIYNEQFF.

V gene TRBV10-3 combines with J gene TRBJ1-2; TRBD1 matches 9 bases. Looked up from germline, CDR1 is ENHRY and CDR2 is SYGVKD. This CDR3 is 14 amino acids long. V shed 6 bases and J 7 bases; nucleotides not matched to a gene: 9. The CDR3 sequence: CAISEGQGTSGYTF. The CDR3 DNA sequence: TGTGCCATCAGCGAGGGACAGGGAACATCTGGCTACACCTTC.

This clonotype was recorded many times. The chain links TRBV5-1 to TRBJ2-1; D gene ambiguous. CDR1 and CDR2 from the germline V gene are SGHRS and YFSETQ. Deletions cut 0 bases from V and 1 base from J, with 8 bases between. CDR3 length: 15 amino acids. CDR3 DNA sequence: TGCGCCAGCAGCTTGGAGGCCGGATCCTACAATGAGCAGTTCTTC. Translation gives CASSLEAGSYNEQFF. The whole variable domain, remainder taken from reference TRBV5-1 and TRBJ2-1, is KAGVTQTPRYLIKTRGQQVTLSCSPISGHRSVSWYQQTPGQGLQFLFEYFSETQRNKGNFPGRFSGRQFSNSRSEMNVSTLELGDSALYLCASSLEAGSYNEQFFGPGTRLTVL.

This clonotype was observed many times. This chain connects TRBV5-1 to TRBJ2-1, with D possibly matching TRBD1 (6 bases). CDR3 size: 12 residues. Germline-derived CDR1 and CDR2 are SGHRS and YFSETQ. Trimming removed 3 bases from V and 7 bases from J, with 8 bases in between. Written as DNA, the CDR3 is TGCGCCAGCAGCTCGGACAGTAATGAGCAGTTCTTC. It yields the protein CASSSDSNEQFF.

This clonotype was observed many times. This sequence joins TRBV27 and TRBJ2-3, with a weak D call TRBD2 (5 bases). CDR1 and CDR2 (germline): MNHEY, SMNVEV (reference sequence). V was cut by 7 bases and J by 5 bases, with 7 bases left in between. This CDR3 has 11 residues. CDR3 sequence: CASTAGDTQYF. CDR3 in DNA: TGTGCCAGCACCGCGGGAGATACGCAGTATTTT.

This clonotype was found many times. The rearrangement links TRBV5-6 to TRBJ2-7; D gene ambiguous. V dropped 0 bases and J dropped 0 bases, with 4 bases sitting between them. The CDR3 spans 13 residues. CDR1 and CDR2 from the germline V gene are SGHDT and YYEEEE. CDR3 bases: TGTGCCAGCAGCTTGGGGGTCTCCTACGAGCAGTACTTC. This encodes CASSLGVSYEQYF.